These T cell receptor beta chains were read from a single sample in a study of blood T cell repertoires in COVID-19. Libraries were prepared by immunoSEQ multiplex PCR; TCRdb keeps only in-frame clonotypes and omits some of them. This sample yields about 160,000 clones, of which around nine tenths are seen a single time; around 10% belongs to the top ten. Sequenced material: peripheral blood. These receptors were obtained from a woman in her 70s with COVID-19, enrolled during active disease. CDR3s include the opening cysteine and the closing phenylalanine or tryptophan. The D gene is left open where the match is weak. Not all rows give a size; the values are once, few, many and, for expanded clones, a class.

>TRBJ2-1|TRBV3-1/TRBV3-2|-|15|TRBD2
CASSHLAGGNNEQFF
TGTGCCAGCAGCCACCTAGCGGGGGGGAACAATGAGCAGTTCTTC
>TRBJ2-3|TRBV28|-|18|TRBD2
CASEWNRRTSGYTDTQYF
TGTGCCAGCGAGTGGAACAGAAGGACTAGCGGGTACACAGATACGCAGTATTTT
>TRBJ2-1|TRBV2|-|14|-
CASSANSFYNEQFF
TGTGCCAGCAGTGCCAACAGTTTCTACAATGAGCAGTTCTTC
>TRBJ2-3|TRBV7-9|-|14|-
CASSVQPNTDTQYF
TGTGCCAGCAGCGTCCAACCTAACACAGATACGCAGTATTTT
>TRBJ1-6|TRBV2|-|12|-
CASSDPGLPLHF
TGTGCCAGCAGTGATCCTGGGCTACCCCTCCACTTT
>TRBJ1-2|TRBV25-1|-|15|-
CASSEWTTGNYGYTF
TGTGCCAGCAGTGAATGGACAACAGGAAACTATGGCTACACCTTC
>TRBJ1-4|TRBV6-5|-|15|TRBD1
CASSYRQGGNEKLFF
TGTGCCAGCAGTTATAGACAGGGGGGTAATGAAAAACTGTTTTTT
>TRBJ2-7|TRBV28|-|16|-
CASRTGSVLSSYEQYF
TGTGCCAGCAGAACAGGGAGTGTTTTGAGCTCCTACGAGCAGTACTTC
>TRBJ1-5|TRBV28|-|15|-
CASLDSTRGNQPQHF
TGTGCCAGCCTGGACTCAACGCGGGGCAATCAGCCCCAGCATTTT
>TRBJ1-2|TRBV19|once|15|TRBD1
CASSNPGQGNYGYTF
TGTGCCAGTAGCAACCCTGGACAGGGAAACTATGGCTACACCTTC
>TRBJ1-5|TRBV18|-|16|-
CASSPRSQVENQPQHF
TGTGCCAGCTCACCACGATCTCAGGTGGAAAATCAGCCCCAGCATTTT
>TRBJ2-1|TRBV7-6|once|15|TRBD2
CASSPGLAGVGEQFF
TGTGCCAGCAGCCCGGGACTAGCGGGGGTGGGTGAGCAGTTCTTC
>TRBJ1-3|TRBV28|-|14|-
CASRDTSSGNTIYF
TGTGCCAGCAGGGACACTTCCTCTGGAAACACCATATATTTT
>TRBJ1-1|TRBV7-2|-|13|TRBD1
CASSTHRDSGAFF
TGTGCCAGCAGCACCCACCGGGACAGTGGAGCTTTCTTT
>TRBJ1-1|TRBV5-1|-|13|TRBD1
CASSPTGDTEAFF
TGCGCCAGCAGCCCCACAGGGGATACTGAAGCTTTCTTT
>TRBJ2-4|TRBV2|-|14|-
CASSTDSPKNIQYF
TGTGCCAGCAGTACAGACAGCCCCAAAAACATTCAGTACTTC
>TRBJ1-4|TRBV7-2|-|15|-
CASSPGDSRVVKLFF
TGTGCCAGCAGCCCGGGGGACTCCCGGGTAGTAAAACTGTTTTTT
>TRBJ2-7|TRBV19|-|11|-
CASSTAYEQYF
TGTGCCAGTAGTACAGCCTACGAGCAGTACTTC
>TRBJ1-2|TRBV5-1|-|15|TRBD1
CASSLGRQGYYGYTF
TGCGCCAGCAGCTTGGGAAGACAGGGGTATTATGGCTACACCTTC
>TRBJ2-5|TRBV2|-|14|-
CASRETGSLETQYF
TGTGCCAGCAGGGAAACAGGGTCCCTCGAGACCCAGTACTTC
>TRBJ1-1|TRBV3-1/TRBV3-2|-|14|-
CASSLPGGDTEAFF
TGTGCCAGCAGCCTTCCGGGGGGGGACACTGAAGCTTTCTTT
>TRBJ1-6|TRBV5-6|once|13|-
CASSLVVNSPLHF
TGTGCCAGCAGCTTGGTAGTCAATTCACCCCTCCACTTT
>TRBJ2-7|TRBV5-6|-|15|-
CASSFPPGGTYEQYF
TGTGCCAGCAGCTTCCCCCCAGGGGGGACCTACGAGCAGTACTTC
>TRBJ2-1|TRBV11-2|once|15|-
CASSFDSRSYNEQFF
TGTGCCAGCAGCTTCGACAGTCGCTCCTACAATGAGCAGTTCTTC
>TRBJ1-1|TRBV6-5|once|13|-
CASRPTVNTEAFF
TGTGCCAGCAGACCCACAGTGAACACTGAAGCTTTCTTT
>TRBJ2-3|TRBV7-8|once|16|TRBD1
CASSPYRGGVSDTQYF
TGTGCCAGCAGTCCCTACCGAGGGGGCGTGTCAGATACGCAGTATTTT
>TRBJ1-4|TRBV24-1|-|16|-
CATSEGAGGGSEKLFF
TGTGCCACCAGTGAGGGGGCTGGGGGCGGCTCTGAAAAACTGTTTTTT
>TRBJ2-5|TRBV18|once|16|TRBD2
CASSPSPRGGRETQYF
TGTGCCAGCTCACCATCTCCGCGGGGGGGCCGCGAGACCCAGTACTTC
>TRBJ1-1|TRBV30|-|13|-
CAWSARSDTEAFF
TGTGCCTGGAGTGCCAGGTCGGACACTGAAGCTTTCTTT
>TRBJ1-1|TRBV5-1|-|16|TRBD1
CASSRGDRGRGTEAFF
TGCGCCAGCAGCCGCGGGGACAGGGGGCGTGGGACTGAAGCTTTCTTT
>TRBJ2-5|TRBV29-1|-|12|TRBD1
CRRRGMSETQYF
TGCAGGCGCAGGGGGATGTCGGAGACCCAGTACTTC
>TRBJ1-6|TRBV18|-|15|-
CASSPEGRPNSPLHF
TGTGCCAGCTCCCCGGAGGGGCGGCCTAATTCACCCCTCCACTTT
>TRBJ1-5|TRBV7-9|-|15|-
CASSFLGGSNQPQHF
TGTGCCAGCAGCTTTTTAGGAGGGTCGAATCAGCCCCAGCATTTT
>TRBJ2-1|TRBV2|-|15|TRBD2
CASRTSGGPYNEQFF
TGTGCCAGCAGGACGAGCGGGGGGCCCTACAATGAGCAGTTCTTC
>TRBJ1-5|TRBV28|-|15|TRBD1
CASSLAGTGNQPQHF
TGTGCCAGCAGTTTAGCCGGGACAGGGAATCAGCCCCAGCATTTT
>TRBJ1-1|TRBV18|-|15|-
CASSPVGTPNTEAFF
TGTGCCAGCTCACCCGTCGGGACACCGAACACTGAAGCTTTCTTT
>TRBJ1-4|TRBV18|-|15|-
CASSARGGANEKLFF
TGTGCCAGCTCCGCCCGAGGAGGGGCTAATGAAAAACTGTTTTTT
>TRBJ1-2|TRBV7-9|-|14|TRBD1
CASSLGTGSYGYTF
TGTGCCAGCAGTTTGGGGACAGGGAGCTATGGCTACACCTTC
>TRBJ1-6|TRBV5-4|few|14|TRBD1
CASSADRGVSPLHF
TGTGCCAGCAGCGCGGACAGGGGAGTTTCACCCCTCCACTTT
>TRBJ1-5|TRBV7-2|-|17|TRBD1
CASSLRPSDRGNQPQHF
TGTGCCAGCAGCTTAAGACCCTCGGACAGGGGCAATCAGCCCCAGCATTTT
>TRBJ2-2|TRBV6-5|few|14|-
CASRTQDNTGELFF
TGTGCCAGCAGGACACAGGATAACACCGGGGAGCTGTTTTTT
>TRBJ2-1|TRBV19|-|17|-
CASSIDGFAGLENEQFF
TGTGCCAGTAGTATAGATGGCTTCGCGGGACTTGAGAATGAGCAGTTCTTC
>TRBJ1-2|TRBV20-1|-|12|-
CSASRGNYGYTF
TGCAGTGCTAGTCGGGGGAACTATGGCTACACCTTC
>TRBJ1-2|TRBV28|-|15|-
CASSSDIQVNYGYTF
TGTGCCAGCAGTTCCGATATACAGGTGAACTATGGCTACACCTTC
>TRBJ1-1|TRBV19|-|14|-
CASSIDGRSSEAFF
TGTGCCAGTAGTATAGATGGGAGGAGCTCTGAAGCTTTCTTT
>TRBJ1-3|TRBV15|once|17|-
CATSRDTGWSSGNTIYF
TGTGCCACCAGCAGAGACACAGGATGGAGCTCTGGAAACACCATATATTTT
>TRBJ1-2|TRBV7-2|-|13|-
CASSLSVNYGYTF
TGTGCCAGCAGCTTATCGGTGAACTATGGCTACACCTTC
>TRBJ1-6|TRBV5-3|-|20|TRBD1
CARSANTGTGDVVPYSPLHF
TGTGCCAGAAGCGCCAACACCGGGACAGGGGACGTTGTACCTTATTCACCCCTCCACTTT
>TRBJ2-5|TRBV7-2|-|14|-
CASSLTGGQETQYF
TGTGCCAGCAGCTTAACCGGGGGCCAAGAGACCCAGTACTTC
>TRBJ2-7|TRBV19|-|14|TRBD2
CASNLTSGGYEQYF
TGTGCCAGTAACCTGACTAGCGGGGGGTACGAGCAGTACTTC
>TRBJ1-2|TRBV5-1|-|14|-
CASSTDRANYGYTF
TGCGCCAGCTCGACAGACCGAGCTAACTATGGCTACACCTTC
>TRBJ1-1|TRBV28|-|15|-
CASSHPGVGDTEAFF
TGTGCCAGCAGCCACCCGGGTGTAGGGGACACTGAAGCTTTCTTT
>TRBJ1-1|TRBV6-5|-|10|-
CATGLTEAFF
TGTGCCACAGGGCTCACTGAAGCTTTCTTT
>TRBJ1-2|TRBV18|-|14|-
CASSPRAQALGYTF
TGTGCCAGCTCACCGAGAGCTCAAGCCTTGGGCTACACCTTC
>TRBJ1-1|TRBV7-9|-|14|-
CASSFGQINTEAFF
TGTGCCAGCAGCTTTGGACAGATTAACACTGAAGCTTTCTTT
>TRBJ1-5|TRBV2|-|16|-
CASSEFKGGGIRPQHF
TGTGCCAGCAGTGAATTTAAAGGCGGCGGGATTCGACCCCAGCATTTT
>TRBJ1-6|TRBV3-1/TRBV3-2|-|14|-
CASSLLEGNSPLHF
TGTGCCAGCAGTCTACTGGAGGGGAATTCACCCCTCCACTTT
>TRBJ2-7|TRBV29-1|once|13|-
CSVGGGDPYEQYF
TGCAGCGTTGGGGGCGGAGATCCCTACGAGCAGTACTTC